This TCR beta chain is from a study of prognosis after radiotherapy for stage I lung cancer. Study-wide background: Histology showed adenocarcinoma in around 12 patients versus squamous cell carcinoma in roughly seven.

Using two-round multiplex PCR, the authors amplified TCR beta CDR3 from genomic DNA. Primers (each specific to one TRBV or TRBJ gene) were used in first-round PCR. TCRdb re-called the multiplex PCR reads through MiXCR, storing one row per CDR3 protein. In the table there are about 18,000 distinct CDR3 sequences, approximately 15% of which are singletons. A draw of 5 to 6.5 milliliters of peripheral blood took place at each of two time points. In its sample, this clonotype was seen many times. The J segment lost 7 bases and the V segment lost 3 bases, leaving 4 bases of the junction unmatched. The germline CDR1 and CDR2 sequences are LNHDA and SQIVND (reference sequence). The CDR3 extends over 15 amino acids.

The chain combines TRBV19 with TRBJ1-6, with 9 bases that match TRBD1. The source was PBMCs, collected before or after stereotactic body radiation therapy (not recorded which). The TCR comes from a donor aged 50 or older with non-small cell lung cancer. CDR3 protein: CASSMTGTGNSPLHF. CDR3 bases: TGTGCCAGTAGTATGACCGGGACAGGGAATTCACCCCTCCACTTT.